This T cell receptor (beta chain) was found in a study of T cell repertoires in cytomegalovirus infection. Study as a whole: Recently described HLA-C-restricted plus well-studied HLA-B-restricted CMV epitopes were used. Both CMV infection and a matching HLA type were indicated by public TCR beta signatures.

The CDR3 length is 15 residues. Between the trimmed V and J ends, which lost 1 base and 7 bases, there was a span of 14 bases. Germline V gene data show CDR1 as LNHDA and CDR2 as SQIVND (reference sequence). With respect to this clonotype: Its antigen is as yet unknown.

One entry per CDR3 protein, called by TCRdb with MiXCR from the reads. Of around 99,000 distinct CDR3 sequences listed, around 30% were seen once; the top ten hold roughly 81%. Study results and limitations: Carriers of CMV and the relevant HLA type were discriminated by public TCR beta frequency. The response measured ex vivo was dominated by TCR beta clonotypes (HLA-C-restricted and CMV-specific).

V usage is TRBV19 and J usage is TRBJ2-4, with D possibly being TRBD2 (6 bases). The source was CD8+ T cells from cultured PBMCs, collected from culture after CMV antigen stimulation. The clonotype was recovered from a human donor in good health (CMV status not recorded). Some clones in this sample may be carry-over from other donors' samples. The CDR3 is CASSIGGRGKNIQYF. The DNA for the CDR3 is TGTGCCAGTAGTATAGGGGGCCGGGGGAAGAACATTCAGTACTTC.